This entry features one T cell receptor beta chain sequence. Its antigen remains unidentified. No base-level quality is on record; no much larger clone is a single base apart. The study was a case-control design nested within a healthcare worker cohort in London, UK, with weekly nasopharyngeal swab PCR tests and blood sampling. Healthcare workers were enrolled in the week of the UK lockdown, from 23 to 31 March 2020, and were followed every week for up to roughly 15 weeks. The method behind the library was 5' RACE. The sequencing machine was a NextSeq 500. Unique molecular identifiers were attached to individual cDNA molecules in the TCR library protocol so that sequencing error and PCR bias could be corrected. Both TCR alpha and beta chains were sequenced, and tight co-correlation was observed between alpha and beta sequence abundances in each sample. The authors' pipeline ran thus. Decombinator V4 was used to annotate the V gene, J gene and CDR3 of the TCR sequences. Expanded TCRs were defined as changing significantly between any two time points under a Poisson model with p below 0.0001. TCR abundances were normalised to the total number of TCRs sequenced per sample and were expressed as counts per million. MAIT TCRs were defined by TRAV1-2 paired with TRAJ12, TRAJ20 or TRAJ33, and iNKT TCRs by TRAV10 paired with TRAJ18. VDJdb, accessed 1 November 2021, was searched for CMV, EBV and SARS-CoV-2 annotated TCRs, with TCRs annotated for multiple antigens excluded. TCRdb trimmed public reads at Q25 via fastp, called clones via MiXCR and kept in-frame beta chains. Every distinct CDR3 protein forms one entry, paired with its most common genes and DNA. Here the V and J calls rest on TCRdb's processing, not on the authors' analysis. The table for this sample lists about 130,000 distinct CDR3 sequences; 15% of them were counted only once. The top ten constitute 21% of the sample.

These data originate in a study of early T cells in non-severe SARS-CoV-2 infection (dated by TCRdb to the early 2020s). Some background on the complete study: Because TCR sequencing relied on bulk RNA taken from unsorted whole blood, pairing of alpha and beta chains was not possible.

Results the study describes overall, beyond this receptor: VDJdb matching was skewed toward anti-spike CD8 responses and likely underestimated virus-specific expansions by missing private and CD4 specificities.

The germline V gene gives CDR1 as SGHAT and CDR2 as FQNNGV. Trimming leaves V shorter by 4 bases and J shorter by 2 bases, with the junction holding 0 bases beyond the gene matches. From cysteine to phenylalanine, the CDR3 is 15 amino acids long. The entry retains the CDR3 DNA only, 45 bases that are in frame from base 1. The rearrangement combines TRBV11-2 with TRBJ2-1; a stretch of 12 junction bases matches TRBD2. This sequence was found in an adult who was a healthcare worker with PCR-confirmed SARS-CoV-2 infection or an uninfected control (not recorded which). Sequencing was performed on whole blood. The DNA sequence is as follows: TGTGCCAGCAGCTGGACTAGCGGGACCTACAATGAGCAGTTCTTC. It encodes CASSWTSGTYNEQFF.